The entry below gives a single TCR beta chain sequence along with its context. What it recognizes is unknown. As for time point: inflamed ileum from the surgical specimen. Included were adult ileal or ileocolonic Crohn's patients indicated for ileocolonic resection. The method was immunoSEQ multiplex PCR; TCRdb's version includes in-frame clones alone and lacks a portion of them. This repertoire shows 2,000 to 3,000 clones, around 93% found once; its top ten account for approximately 4%. This record belongs to a study of T cell repertoires in ileal Crohn's disease. Study at large: At surgery, 30% to 40% of patients smoked, with median disease duration approximately 8 years.

From germline, CDR1 is SGHAT and CDR2 FQNNGV. With 2 bases clipped from V and 1 base from J, the junction kept 4 bases outside the gene matches. This CDR3 is 15 amino acids long. Findings and caveats of the study: Endoscopic recurrence occurred in every patient whose clonality exceeded 26.8%. Sorted CD8 T cells held more high-frequency clones than CD4.

The sequenced sample was ileal tissue. The receptor comes from an adult with Crohn's disease. This chain links TRBV11-2 with TRBJ1-1; 7 positions agree with TRBD1. The CDR3 is CASSLPGGPNTEAFF. Written as DNA, the CDR3 is TGTGCCAGCAGCTTACCAGGGGGACCGAACACTGAAGCTTTCTTT.